This T cell receptor beta chain emerged from a study of T cell repertoires in cytomegalovirus infection. Germline CDR1 reads LNHDA; CDR2 reads SQIVND (reference sequence). Trimming pared 6 bases from V and 2 bases from J, leaving 13 bases between. There are 14 residues in the CDR3. TCRdb re-analysed the reads in MiXCR, keeping a single row per CDR3 protein. The sample lists some 800,000 distinct CDR3 sequences, about 29% occurring once. With respect to this clonotype: Its antigen is unknown.

The chain employs TRBV19 and TRBJ1-2; D uncertain. This TCR was recovered from a human donor in good health (CMV status not recorded). Some clones in this sample may be carry-over from other donors' samples. The sequencing used cultured CD8+ T cells from PBMCs, collected from culture after CMV antigen stimulation. The CDR3 coding sequence is TGTGCCAGTAGCAGTCTGAGGGTGAACTATGGCTACACCTTC. This sequence encodes CASSSLRVNYGYTF. Combining the CDR3 with reference TRBV19 and TRBJ1-2 gives the whole variable domain DGGITQSPKYLFRKEGQNVTLSCEQNLNHDAMYWYRQDPGQGLRLIYYSQIVNDFQKGDIAEGYSVSREKKESFPLTVTSAQKNPTAFYLCASSSLRVNYGYTFGSGTRLTVV.